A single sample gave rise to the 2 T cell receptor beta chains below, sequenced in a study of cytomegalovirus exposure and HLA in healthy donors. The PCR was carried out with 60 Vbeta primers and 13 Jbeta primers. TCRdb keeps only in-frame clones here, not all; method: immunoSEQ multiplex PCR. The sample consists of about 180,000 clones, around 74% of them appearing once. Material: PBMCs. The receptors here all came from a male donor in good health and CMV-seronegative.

The CDR3 spells CASSQEAAQPQHF. CDR3 nucleotide sequence: TGTGCCAGCAGCCAAGAGGCGGCTCAGCCCCAGCATTTT. V and J are TRBV4-2 and TRBJ1-5; D not certain. Between the trimmed V and J ends, which lost 0 bases and 6 bases, there was a span of 6 bases. The CDR3 is 13 residues long. Germline-derived CDR1 and CDR2 are LGHNA and YNFKEQ.

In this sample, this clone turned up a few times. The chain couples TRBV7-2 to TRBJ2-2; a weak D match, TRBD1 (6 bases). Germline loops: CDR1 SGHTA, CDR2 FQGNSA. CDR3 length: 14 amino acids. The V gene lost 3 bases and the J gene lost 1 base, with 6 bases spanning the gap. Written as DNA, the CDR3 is TGTGCCAGCAGCTTGGGACAGAACACCGGGGAGCTGTTTTTT. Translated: CASSLGQNTGELFF.